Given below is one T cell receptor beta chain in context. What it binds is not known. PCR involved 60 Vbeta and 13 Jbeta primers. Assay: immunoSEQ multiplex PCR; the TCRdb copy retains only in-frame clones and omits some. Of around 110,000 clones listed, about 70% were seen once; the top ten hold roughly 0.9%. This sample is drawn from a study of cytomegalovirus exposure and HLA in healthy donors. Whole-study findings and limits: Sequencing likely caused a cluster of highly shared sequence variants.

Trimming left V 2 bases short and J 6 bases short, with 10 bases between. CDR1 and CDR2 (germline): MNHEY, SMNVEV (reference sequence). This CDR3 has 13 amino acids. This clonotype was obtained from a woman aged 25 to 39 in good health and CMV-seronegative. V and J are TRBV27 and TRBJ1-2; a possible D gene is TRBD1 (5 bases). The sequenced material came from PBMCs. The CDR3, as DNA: TGTGCCAGCAGTTTAGGAGGGGAGAATGGCTACACCTTC. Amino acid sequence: CASSLGGENGYTF.